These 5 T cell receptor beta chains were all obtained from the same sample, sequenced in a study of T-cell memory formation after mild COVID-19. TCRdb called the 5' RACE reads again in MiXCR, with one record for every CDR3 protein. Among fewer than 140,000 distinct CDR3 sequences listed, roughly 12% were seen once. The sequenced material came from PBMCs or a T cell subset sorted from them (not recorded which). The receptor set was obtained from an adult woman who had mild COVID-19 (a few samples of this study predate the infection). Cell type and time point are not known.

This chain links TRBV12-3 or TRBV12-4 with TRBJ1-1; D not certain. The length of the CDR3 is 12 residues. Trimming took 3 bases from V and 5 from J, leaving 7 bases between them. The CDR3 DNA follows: TGTGCCAGCAGTTTTACGGGAACTGAAGCTTTCTTT. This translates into CASSFTGTEAFF.

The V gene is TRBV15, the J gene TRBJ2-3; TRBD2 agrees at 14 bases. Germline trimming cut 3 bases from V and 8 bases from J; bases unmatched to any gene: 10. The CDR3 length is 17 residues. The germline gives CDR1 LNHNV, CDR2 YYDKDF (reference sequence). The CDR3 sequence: CATSSGTGLAGGFTQYF. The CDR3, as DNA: TGTGCCACCAGCAGTGGGACAGGACTAGCGGGGGGCTTTACGCAGTATTTT.

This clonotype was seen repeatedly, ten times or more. CDR3 loop: CASSLWDRVGNEQFF. CDR3 bases: TGTGCCAGCAGCTTATGGGACAGGGTGGGCAATGAGCAGTTCTTC. The chain uses TRBV7-9 and TRBJ2-1; 9 positions match TRBD1. V shed 2 bases and J 6 bases; nucleotides not matched to a gene: 5. Germline CDR1 SEHNR, CDR2 FQNEAQ (reference sequence). The CDR3 is 15 amino acids.

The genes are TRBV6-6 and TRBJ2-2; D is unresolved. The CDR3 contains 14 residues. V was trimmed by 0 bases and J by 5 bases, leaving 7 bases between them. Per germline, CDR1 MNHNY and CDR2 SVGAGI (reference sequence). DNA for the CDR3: TGTGCCAGCAGTTACTCGATGTGGACCGGGGAGCTGTTTTTT. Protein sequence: CASSYSMWTGELFF.

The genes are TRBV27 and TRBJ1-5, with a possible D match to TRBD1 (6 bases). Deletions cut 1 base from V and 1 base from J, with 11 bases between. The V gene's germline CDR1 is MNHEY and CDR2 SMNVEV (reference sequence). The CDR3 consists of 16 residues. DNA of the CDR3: TGTGCCAGCAGTTTATACGGGGGCTTGAGCAATCAGCCCCAGCATTTT. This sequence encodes CASSLYGGLSNQPQHF.